This is a list of T cell receptor beta chains from one sample in a study of blood T cells in healthy people across ages. In TCRdb, the 5' RACE reads were re-called with MiXCR into one record per CDR3 protein. The data hold about 650,000 distinct CDR3 sequences, with 32% observed a single time. Sequencing input: blood. Receptors were obtained from an elderly woman in good health. Each CDR3 is given with its conserved first and last residue. The order of the fields is CDR3 protein, CDR3 DNA, V gene, D gene, J gene, clone size. A D gene is named only where the DNA matches it firmly. Expanded clones are given a class, and other clones once, few, many or no size at all.

CDR3: CASSPPQGGVGQETQYF
DNA: TGTGCCAGCTCACCACCGCAGGGCGGGGTTGGACAAGAGACCCAGTACTTC
V: TRBV18
D: -
J: TRBJ2-5
size: -

CDR3: CAISPRGPENQPQHF
DNA: TGTGCCATCAGCCCCAGGGGGCCAGAGAATCAGCCCCAGCATTTT
V: TRBV10-3
D: TRBD1
J: TRBJ1-5
size: -

CDR3: CASSQDNRDWNTEAFF
DNA: TGTGCCAGCAGCCAAGATAACAGGGACTGGAACACTGAAGCTTTCTTT
V: TRBV4-2
D: -
J: TRBJ1-1
size: few

CDR3: CASSEQMVTEAFF
DNA: TGTGCCAGCAGTGAACAAATGGTCACTGAAGCTTTCTTT
V: TRBV2
D: -
J: TRBJ1-1
size: few

CDR3: CSVASTAGNTIYF
DNA: TGCAGCGTCGCCTCGACAGCCGGAAACACCATATATTTT
V: TRBV29-1
D: -
J: TRBJ1-3
size: -

CDR3: CASSTGFSETQYF
DNA: TGTGCCAGCAGCACAGGGTTCTCGGAGACCCAGTACTTC
V: TRBV28
D: -
J: TRBJ2-5
size: -

CDR3: CSVREGWGAEAFF
DNA: TGCAGTGTTAGAGAAGGGTGGGGTGCTGAAGCTTTCTTT
V: TRBV20-1
D: -
J: TRBJ1-1
size: once

CDR3: CASSNPRQVQYF
DNA: TGTGCCAGCAGTAACCCCCGGCAGGTCCAGTACTTC
V: TRBV6-2/TRBV6-3
D: -
J: TRBJ2-5
size: many

CDR3: CASSPRRGGEQYF
DNA: TGTGCCAGCAGCCCACGTCGGGGGGGGGAGCAGTACTTC
V: TRBV7-3
D: TRBD2
J: TRBJ2-7
size: many

CDR3: CASSLLGEGSPLHF
DNA: TGTGCCAGCAGTTTGTTGGGGGAAGGTTCACCCCTCCACTTT
V: TRBV12-3/TRBV12-4
D: -
J: TRBJ1-6
size: -

CDR3: CSAREGGGPWNEQFF
DNA: TGCAGTGCTAGAGAAGGCGGGGGGCCCTGGAATGAGCAGTTCTTC
V: TRBV20-1
D: TRBD2
J: TRBJ2-1
size: many

CDR3: CTSSLTGGGETQYF
DNA: TGTACCAGCAGTTTGACAGGGGGCGGGGAGACCCAGTACTTC
V: TRBV5-6
D: TRBD1
J: TRBJ2-5
size: -

CDR3: CSASPMGRANEKLFF
DNA: TGCAGTGCTAGCCCCATGGGCAGGGCAAATGAAAAACTGTTTTTT
V: TRBV20-1
D: -
J: TRBJ1-4
size: -

CDR3: CASSLDGSVQYF
DNA: TGTGCCAGCAGCTTAGACGGCTCTGTGCAGTACTTC
V: TRBV7-2
D: -
J: TRBJ2-5
size: -

CDR3: CASSWTGGRNQPQHF
DNA: TGTGCCAGCAGTTGGACAGGGGGACGCAATCAGCCCCAGCATTTT
V: TRBV12-3/TRBV12-4
D: TRBD1
J: TRBJ1-5
size: -

CDR3: CASSLRGRGYNEQFF
DNA: TGTGCCAGCAGCTTGAGGGGGCGCGGCTACAATGAGCAGTTCTTC
V: TRBV7-2
D: TRBD1
J: TRBJ2-1
size: -

CDR3: CSARRMGTPYNEQFF
DNA: TGCAGTGCGAGAAGAATGGGGACACCGTACAATGAGCAGTTCTTC
V: TRBV20-1
D: -
J: TRBJ2-1
size: many

CDR3: CSASQGQGLNNEQFF
DNA: TGCAGTGCTAGTCAGGGACAGGGGTTAAACAATGAGCAGTTCTTC
V: TRBV20-1
D: TRBD1
J: TRBJ2-1
size: many

CDR3: CASSFPTSGGNVGSTDTQYF
DNA: TGTGCCAGCAGTTTTCCGACTAGCGGGGGAAACGTGGGGAGCACAGATACGCAGTATTTT
V: TRBV28
D: TRBD2
J: TRBJ2-3
size: once

CDR3: CSARERVMGEQYF
DNA: TGCAGTGCTAGAGAAAGGGTAATGGGCGAGCAGTACTTC
V: TRBV20-1
D: -
J: TRBJ2-7
size: few

CDR3: CASSPRGVGNTEAFF
DNA: TGTGCCAGCAGCCCCCGGGGGGTGGGGAACACTGAAGCTTTCTTT
V: TRBV6-1
D: -
J: TRBJ1-1
size: -

CDR3: CASSVPGRVDTQYF
DNA: TGCGCCAGCAGCGTGCCAGGGAGGGTAGATACGCAGTATTTT
V: TRBV5-1
D: TRBD2
J: TRBJ2-3
size: many

CDR3: CASRDPANTGELFF
DNA: TGTGCCAGCAGGGACCCGGCGAACACCGGGGAGCTGTTTTTT
V: TRBV6-2/TRBV6-3
D: -
J: TRBJ2-2
size: -

CDR3: CASSLGGRGGFQETQYF
DNA: TGTGCCAGCAGCTTAGGGGGACGCGGGGGGTTCCAAGAGACCCAGTACTTC
V: TRBV7-2
D: TRBD2
J: TRBJ2-5
size: many

CDR3: CATSRDRNEQFF
DNA: TGTGCCACCAGCCGAGATCGGAATGAGCAGTTCTTC
V: TRBV15
D: -
J: TRBJ2-1
size: many

CDR3: CSAGGSRNEQFF
DNA: TGCAGTGCCGGAGGGAGTAGGAATGAGCAGTTCTTC
V: TRBV20-1
D: -
J: TRBJ2-1
size: -

CDR3: CASRRGTSGGPYEQYF
DNA: TGTGCCAGCAGGCGGGGGACTAGCGGGGGCCCCTACGAGCAGTACTTC
V: TRBV7-2
D: TRBD2
J: TRBJ2-7
size: many

CDR3: CASSLGMGGAGTDTQYF
DNA: TGTGCCAGCAGCTTAGGGATGGGGGGAGCTGGCACAGATACGCAGTATTTT
V: TRBV7-9
D: -
J: TRBJ2-3
size: -

CDR3: CSVGQVANYGYTF
DNA: TGCAGCGTTGGACAGGTTGCAAACTATGGCTACACCTTC
V: TRBV29-1
D: -
J: TRBJ1-2
size: -

CDR3: CASSQPPGRGSGANVLTF
DNA: TGTGCCAGCAGCCAACCCCCGGGCCGGGGATCTGGGGCCAACGTCCTGACTTTC
V: TRBV4-2
D: -
J: TRBJ2-6
size: many

CDR3: CASSLFWTELSSGNTIYF
DNA: TGTGCCAGCAGCTTATTTTGGACGGAATTAAGCTCTGGAAACACCATATATTTT
V: TRBV7-2
D: -
J: TRBJ1-3
size: few

CDR3: CASSLELRTANNSPLHF
DNA: TGTGCCAGCAGTTTAGAGTTACGGACGGCTAATAATTCACCCCTCCACTTT
V: TRBV27
D: -
J: TRBJ1-6
size: -

CDR3: CASSASGRGGRTGELFF
DNA: TGTGCCAGCAGTGCATCCGGGCGGGGGGGACGGACCGGGGAGCTGTTTTTT
V: TRBV2
D: TRBD2
J: TRBJ2-2
size: -

CDR3: CSASDGNSGNTIYF
DNA: TGCAGCGCTTCGGACGGAAACTCTGGAAACACCATATATTTT
V: TRBV29-1
D: -
J: TRBJ1-3
size: -